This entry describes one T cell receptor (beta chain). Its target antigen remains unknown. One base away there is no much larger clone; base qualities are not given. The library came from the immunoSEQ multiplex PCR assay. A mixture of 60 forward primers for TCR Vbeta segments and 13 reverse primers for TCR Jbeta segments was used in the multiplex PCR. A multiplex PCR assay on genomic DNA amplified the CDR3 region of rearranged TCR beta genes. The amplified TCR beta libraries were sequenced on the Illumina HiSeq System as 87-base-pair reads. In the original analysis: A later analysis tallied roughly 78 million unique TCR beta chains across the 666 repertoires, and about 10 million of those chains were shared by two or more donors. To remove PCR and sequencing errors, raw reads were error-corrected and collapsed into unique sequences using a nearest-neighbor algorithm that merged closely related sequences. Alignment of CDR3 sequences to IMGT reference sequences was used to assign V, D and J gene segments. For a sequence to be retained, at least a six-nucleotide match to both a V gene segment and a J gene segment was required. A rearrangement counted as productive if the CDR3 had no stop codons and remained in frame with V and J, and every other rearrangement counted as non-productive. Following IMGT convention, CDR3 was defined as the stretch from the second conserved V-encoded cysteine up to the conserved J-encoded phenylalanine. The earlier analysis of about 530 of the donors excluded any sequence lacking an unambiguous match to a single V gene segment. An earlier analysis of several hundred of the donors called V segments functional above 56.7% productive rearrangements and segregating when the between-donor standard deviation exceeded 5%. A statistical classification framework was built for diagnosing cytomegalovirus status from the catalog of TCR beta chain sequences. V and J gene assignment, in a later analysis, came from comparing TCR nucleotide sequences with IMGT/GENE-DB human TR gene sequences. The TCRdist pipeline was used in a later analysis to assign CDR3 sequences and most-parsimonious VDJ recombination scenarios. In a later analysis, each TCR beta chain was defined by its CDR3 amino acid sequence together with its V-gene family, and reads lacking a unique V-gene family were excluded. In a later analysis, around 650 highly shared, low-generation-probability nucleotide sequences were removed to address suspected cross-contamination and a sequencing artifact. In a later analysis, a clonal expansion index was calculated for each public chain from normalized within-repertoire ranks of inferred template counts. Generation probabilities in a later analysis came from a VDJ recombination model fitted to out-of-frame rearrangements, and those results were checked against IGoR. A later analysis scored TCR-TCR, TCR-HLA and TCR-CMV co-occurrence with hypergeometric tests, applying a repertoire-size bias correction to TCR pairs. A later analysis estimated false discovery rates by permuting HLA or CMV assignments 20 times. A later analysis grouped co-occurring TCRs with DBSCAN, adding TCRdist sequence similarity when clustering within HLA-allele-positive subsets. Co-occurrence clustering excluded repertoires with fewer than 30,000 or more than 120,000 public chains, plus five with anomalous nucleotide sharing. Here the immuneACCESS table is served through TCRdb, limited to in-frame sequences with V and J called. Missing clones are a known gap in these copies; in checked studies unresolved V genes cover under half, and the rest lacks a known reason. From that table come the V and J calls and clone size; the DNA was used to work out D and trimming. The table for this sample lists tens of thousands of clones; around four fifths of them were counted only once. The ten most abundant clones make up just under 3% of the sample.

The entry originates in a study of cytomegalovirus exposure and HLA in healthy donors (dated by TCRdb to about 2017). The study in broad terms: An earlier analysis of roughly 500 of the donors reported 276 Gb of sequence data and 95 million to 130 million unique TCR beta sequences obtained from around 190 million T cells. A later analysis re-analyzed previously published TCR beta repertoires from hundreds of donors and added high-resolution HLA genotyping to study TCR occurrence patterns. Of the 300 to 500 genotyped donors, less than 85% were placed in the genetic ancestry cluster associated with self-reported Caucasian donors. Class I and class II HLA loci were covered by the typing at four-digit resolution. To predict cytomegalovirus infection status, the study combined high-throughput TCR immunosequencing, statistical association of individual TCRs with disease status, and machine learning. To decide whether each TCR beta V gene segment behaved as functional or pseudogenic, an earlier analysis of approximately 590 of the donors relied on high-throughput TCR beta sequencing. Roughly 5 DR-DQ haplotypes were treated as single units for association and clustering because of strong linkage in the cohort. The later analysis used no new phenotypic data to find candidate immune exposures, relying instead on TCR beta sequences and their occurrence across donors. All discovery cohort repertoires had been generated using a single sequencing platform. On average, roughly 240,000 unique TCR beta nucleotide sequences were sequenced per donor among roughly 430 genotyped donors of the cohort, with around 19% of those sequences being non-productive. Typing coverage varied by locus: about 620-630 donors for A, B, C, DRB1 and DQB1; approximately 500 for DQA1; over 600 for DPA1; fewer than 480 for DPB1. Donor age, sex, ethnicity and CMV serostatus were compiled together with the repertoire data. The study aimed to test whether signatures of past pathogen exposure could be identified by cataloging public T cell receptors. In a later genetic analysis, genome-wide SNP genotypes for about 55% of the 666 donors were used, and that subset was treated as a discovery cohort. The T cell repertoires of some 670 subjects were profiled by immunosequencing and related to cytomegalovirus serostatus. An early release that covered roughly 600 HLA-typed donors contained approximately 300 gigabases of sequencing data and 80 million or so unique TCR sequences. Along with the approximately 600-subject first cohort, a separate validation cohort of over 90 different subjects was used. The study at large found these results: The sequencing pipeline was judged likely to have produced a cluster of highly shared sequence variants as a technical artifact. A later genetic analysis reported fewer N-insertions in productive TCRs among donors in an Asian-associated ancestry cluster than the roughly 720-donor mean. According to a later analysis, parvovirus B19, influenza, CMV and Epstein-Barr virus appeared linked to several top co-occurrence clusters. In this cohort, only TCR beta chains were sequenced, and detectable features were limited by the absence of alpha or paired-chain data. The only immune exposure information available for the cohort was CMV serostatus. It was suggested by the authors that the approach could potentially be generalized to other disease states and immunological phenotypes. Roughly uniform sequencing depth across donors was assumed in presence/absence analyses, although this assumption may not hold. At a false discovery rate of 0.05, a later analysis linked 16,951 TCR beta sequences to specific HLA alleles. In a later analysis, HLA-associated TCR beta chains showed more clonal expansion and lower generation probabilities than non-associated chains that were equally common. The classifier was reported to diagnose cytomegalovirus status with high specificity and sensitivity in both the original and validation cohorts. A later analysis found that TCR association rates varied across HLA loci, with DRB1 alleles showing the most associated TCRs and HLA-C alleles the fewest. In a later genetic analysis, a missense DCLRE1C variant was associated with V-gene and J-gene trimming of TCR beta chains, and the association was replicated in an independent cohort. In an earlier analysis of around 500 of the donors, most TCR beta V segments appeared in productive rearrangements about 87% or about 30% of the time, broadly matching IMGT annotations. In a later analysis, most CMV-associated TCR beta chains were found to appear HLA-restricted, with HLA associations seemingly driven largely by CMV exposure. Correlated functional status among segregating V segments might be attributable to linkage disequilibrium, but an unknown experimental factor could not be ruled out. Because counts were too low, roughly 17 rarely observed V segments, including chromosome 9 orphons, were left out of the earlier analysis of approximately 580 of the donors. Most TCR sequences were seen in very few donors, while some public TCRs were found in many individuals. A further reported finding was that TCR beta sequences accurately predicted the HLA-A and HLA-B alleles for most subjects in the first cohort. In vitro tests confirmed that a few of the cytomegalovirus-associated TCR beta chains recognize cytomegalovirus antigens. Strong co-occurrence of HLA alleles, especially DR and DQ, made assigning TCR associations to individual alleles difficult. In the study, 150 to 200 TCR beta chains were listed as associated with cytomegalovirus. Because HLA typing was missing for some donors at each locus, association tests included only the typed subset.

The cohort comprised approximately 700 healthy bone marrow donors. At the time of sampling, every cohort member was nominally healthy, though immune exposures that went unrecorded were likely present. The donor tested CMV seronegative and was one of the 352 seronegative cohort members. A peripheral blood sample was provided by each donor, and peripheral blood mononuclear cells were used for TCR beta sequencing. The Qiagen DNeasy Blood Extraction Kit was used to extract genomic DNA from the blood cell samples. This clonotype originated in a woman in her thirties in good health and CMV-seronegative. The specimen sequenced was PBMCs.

The DNA sequence reads TGTGCCAGCAGTCTTACTAGCGGGGGGTTCGATACGCAGTATTTT. This codes for CASSLTSGGFDTQYF. The V gene is TRBV2 and the J gene is TRBJ2-3; TRBD2 lines up with 12 middle nucleotides. Counted from cysteine to phenylalanine, this CDR3 has 15 amino acids. The CDR3 DNA has 45 bases and is translated from base 1. In the germline V gene, CDR1 corresponds to SNHLY and CDR2 to FYNNEI. Germline trimming amounts to 5 bases on V and 6 bases on J, with 6 as the count of junction bases outside the gene matches.